This passage covers 6 T cell receptor beta chains from one sample sequenced in a study of cytomegalovirus exposure and HLA in healthy donors. The study ran its PCR with 60 Vbeta and 13 Jbeta primers. TCRdb's table, derived via immunoSEQ multiplex PCR, lists solely in-frame clones and lacks some. The data hold over 75,000 clones, with approximately 80% observed a single time. Sequenced input: PBMCs. These TCRs come from a woman aged 55-69 years in good health and CMV-seronegative.

This chain connects TRBV5-4 to TRBJ1-4; weak D call: TRBD1 (5 bases). CDR3 length equals 15 residues. V was cut by 4 bases and J by 5 bases, with 15 bases left in between. Looked up from germline, CDR1 is SGHNT and CDR2 is YYREEE (reference sequence). Written as DNA, the CDR3 is TGTGCCAGCAGCCGGAACCAGGGACTAAATGAAAAACTGTTTTTT. Protein product: CASSRNQGLNEKLFF.

The chain carries TRBV7-9 and TRBJ1-5; a possible D gene is TRBD1 (6 bases). Trimming removed 4 bases from V and 6 bases from J, with 10 bases in between. The germline gives CDR1 SEHNR, CDR2 FQNEAQ (reference sequence). This CDR3 region has 13 residues. CDR3 coding DNA: TGTGCCAGCAGCTCCGGGACAAGTCAGCCCCAGCATTTT. Its translation is CASSSGTSQPQHF.

In this sample, this clone turned up a few times. The chain carries TRBV7-2 and TRBJ2-1; 7 bases match TRBD1. This CDR3 spans 14 amino acids. The J segment lost 3 bases and the V segment lost 7 bases, leaving 6 bases of the junction unmatched. Per the germline V gene, CDR1 is SGHTA and CDR2 is FQGNSA. The CDR3: CASILRDSYNEQFF. The CDR3 DNA sequence: TGTGCCAGCATCCTCCGGGACAGCTACAATGAGCAGTTCTTC.

This rearrangement joins TRBV6-5 to TRBJ2-7; maybe TRBD2 (6 bases). The CDR3 spans 16 residues. Deletions cut 2 bases from V and 2 bases from J, with 16 bases between. Germline-derived CDR1 and CDR2 are MNHEY and SVGAGI. The CDR3: CASSYGGPGRAYEQYF. Here the CDR3 DNA reads TGTGCCAGCAGTTACGGAGGGCCCGGTCGGGCCTACGAGCAGTACTTC.

CDR3 region: CATGQAPNYGYTF. DNA for the CDR3: TGTGCCACCGGACAGGCCCCAAACTATGGCTACACCTTC. The chain couples TRBV5-5 to TRBJ1-2, with 7 bases identical to TRBD1. This CDR3 has 13 residues. The junction had 7 bases not matched to a gene; V was cut back by 9 bases and J by 2 bases. The germline V gene encodes CDR1 SGHKS and CDR2 YYEKEE (reference sequence).

The chain employs TRBV6-5 and TRBJ2-2; D is possibly TRBD1 (5 bases). The CDR3 has 16 amino acids. Germline V CDR1 and CDR2: MNHEY, SVGAGI. V lost 2 bases and J lost 4, with 14 bases in between. In DNA form, the CDR3 reads TGTGCCAGCAGTTACGTGGACACCTTTAGCACCGGGGAGCTGTTTTTT. It codes for CASSYVDTFSTGELFF.